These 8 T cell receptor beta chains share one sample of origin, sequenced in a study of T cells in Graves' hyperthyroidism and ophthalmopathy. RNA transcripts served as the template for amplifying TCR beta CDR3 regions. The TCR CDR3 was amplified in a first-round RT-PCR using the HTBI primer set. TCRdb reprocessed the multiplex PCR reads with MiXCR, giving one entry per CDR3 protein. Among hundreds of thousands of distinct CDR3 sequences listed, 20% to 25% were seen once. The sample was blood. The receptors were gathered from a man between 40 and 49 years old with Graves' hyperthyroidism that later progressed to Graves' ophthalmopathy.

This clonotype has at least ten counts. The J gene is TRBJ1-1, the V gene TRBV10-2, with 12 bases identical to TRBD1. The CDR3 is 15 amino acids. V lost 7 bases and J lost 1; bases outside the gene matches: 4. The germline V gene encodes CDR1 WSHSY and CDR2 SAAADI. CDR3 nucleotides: TGCGCCAGCATGGGACAGGGGGCTACGAACACTGAAGCTTTCTTT. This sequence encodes CASMGQGATNTEAFF.

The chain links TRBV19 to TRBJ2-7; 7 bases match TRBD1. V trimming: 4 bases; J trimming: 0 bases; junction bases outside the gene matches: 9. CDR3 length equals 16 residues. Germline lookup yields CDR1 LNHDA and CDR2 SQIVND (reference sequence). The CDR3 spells CASSTDTGTASYEQYF. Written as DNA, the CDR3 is TGTGCCAGTAGTACGGACACCGGGACAGCCTCCTACGAGCAGTACTTC. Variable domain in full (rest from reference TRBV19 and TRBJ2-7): DGGITQSPKYLFRKEGQNVTLSCEQNLNHDAMYWYRQDPGQGLRLIYYSQIVNDFQKGDIAEGYSVSREKKESFPLTVTSAQKNPTAFYLCASSTDTGTASYEQYFGPGTRLTVT.

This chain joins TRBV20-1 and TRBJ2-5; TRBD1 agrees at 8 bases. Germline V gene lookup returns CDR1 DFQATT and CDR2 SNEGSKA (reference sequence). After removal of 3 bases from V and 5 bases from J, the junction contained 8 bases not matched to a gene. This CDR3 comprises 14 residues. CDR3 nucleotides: TGCAGTGCTAGGGTTGGACAGGGAGTGGAGACCCAGTACTTC. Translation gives CSARVGQGVETQYF.

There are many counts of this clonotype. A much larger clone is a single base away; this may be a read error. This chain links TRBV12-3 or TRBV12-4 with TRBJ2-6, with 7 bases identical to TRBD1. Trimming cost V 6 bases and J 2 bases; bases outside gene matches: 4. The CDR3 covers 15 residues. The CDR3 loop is CASSQTGAGANVLTF. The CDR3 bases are TGTGCCAGCAGCCAAACAGGGGCTGGGGCCAACGTCCTGACTTTC.

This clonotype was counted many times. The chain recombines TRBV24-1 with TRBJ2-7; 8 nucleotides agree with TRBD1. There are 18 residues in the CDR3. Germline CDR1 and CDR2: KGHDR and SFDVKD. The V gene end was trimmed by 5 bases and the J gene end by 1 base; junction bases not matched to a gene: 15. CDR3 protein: CATSVRLVIGTGSYEQYF. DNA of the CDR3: TGTGCCACCAGTGTTCGTCTCGTTATAGGGACAGGATCCTACGAGCAGTACTTC.

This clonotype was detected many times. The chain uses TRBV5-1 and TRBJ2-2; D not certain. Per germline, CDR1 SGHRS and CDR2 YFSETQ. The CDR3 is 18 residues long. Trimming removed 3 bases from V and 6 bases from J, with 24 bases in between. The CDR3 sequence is CASSYFHWENIHAGELFF. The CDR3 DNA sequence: TGCGCCAGCAGCTACTTTCACTGGGAAAACATCCACGCCGGGGAGCTGTTTTTT.

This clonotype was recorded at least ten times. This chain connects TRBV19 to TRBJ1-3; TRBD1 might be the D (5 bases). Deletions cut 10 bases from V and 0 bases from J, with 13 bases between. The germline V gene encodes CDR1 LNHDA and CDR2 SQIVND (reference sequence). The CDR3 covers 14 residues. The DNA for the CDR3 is TGTGCCACCCATCCGGGGGGCTCTGGAAACACCATATATTTT. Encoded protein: CATHPGGSGNTIYF.

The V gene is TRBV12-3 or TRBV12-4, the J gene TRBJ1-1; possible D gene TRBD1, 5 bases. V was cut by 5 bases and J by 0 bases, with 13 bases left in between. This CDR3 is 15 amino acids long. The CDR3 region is CASSTSSGLNTEAFF. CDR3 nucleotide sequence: TGTGCCAGCAGTACTAGCTCGGGACTGAACACTGAAGCTTTCTTT.